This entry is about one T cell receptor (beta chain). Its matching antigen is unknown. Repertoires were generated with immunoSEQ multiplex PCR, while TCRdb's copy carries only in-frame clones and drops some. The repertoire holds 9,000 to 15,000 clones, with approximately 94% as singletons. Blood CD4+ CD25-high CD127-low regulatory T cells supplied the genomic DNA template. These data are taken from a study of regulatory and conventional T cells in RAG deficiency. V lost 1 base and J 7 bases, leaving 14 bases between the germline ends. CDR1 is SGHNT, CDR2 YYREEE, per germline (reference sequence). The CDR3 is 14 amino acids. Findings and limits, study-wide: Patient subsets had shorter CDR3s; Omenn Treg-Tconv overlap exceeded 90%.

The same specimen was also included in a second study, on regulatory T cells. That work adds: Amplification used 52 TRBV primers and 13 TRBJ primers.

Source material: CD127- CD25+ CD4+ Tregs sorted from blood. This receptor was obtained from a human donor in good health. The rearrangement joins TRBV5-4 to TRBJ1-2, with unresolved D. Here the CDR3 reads CASSLYSGEGGYTF. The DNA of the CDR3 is TGTGCCAGCAGCTTGTACAGTGGAGAGGGTGGCTACACCTTC.